This is a list of T cell receptor beta chains from one sample in a study of OX40 agonist ivuxolimab in advanced cancers. The assay was immunoSEQ multiplex PCR, and TCRdb's table has in-frame clones only and misses some. The sample lists some 44,000 clones, around 87% seen once, with about 0.37% in the top ten. Source: CD4+ or CD8+ T cells sorted from blood, taken in a trial of the OX40 agonist ivuxolimab. These receptors came from an adult with an advanced solid tumor such as melanoma, head and neck, liver or kidney cancer. CDR3s include the opening cysteine and the closing phenylalanine or tryptophan. D genes are given only for firm matches. For some rows the clone size is stated as once, few or many, or as a class when expanded; others skip it.

V	D	J	size	DNA	CDR3
TRBV11-2	.	TRBJ2-1	few	TGTGCCAGCAGCAGGCCCCTTGGGACTGGAAGGAATGAGCAGTTCTTC	CASSRPLGTGRNEQFF
TRBV15	.	TRBJ2-1	.	TGTGCCACCAGCGCCCGAGGTATGGTAGGCAATGAGCAGTTCTTC	CATSARGMVGNEQFF
TRBV6-5	.	TRBJ1-2	.	TGTGCCAGCAGTTACGGGCAGGCCTATGGCTACACCTTC	CASSYGQAYGYTF
TRBV5-1	TRBD2	TRBJ2-1	.	TGCGCCAGCAGCCCAAATCTAGCGGAACCTTACAATGAGCAGTTCTTC	CASSPNLAEPYNEQFF
TRBV7-2	.	TRBJ1-1	.	TGTGCCAGCAGCTTAATGAGGCGGAACACTGAAGCTTTCTTT	CASSLMRRNTEAFF
TRBV19	TRBD1	TRBJ2-7	.	TGTGCCAGTAGTCTCCGGGACAGGGTCGAGCAGTACTTC	CASSLRDRVEQYF
TRBV25-1	.	TRBJ2-7	.	TGTGCCAGCAGTCTACAGGGCTACGAGCAGTACTTC	CASSLQGYEQYF
TRBV7-9	.	TRBJ2-7	.	TGTGCCAGCAGCTCTCTCCGGGACAATGGCCTCGAGCAGTACTTC	CASSSLRDNGLEQYF
TRBV25-1	.	TRBJ2-5	.	TGTGCCAGCACCCCGGACAGCCAAGAGACCCAGTACTTC	CASTPDSQETQYF
TRBV10-3	.	TRBJ2-6	few	TGTGCCATCAGCGGGACTTACAGGGCTGGGGCCAACGTCCTGACTTTC	CAISGTYRAGANVLTF
TRBV30	.	TRBJ1-1	once	TGTGCCTGGAGTGCCCCACGGACGGGCCTATTAGCTTTCTTT	CAWSAPRTGLLAFF
TRBV6-1	.	TRBJ1-5	.	TGTGCCAGCAGTGAACAAGGGTGGGGACAGCCCCAGCATTTT	CASSEQGWGQPQHF
TRBV7-2	.	TRBJ2-7	.	TGTGCCAGCAGCTTAAGAGCCGTTCCCTACGAGCAGTACTTC	CASSLRAVPYEQYF
TRBV11-2	.	TRBJ1-1	.	TGTGCCAGCAGCCGGGGGGCTATCGAAGCTTTCTTT	CASSRGAIEAFF
TRBV2	TRBD2	TRBJ2-5	.	TGTGCCAGCAGTGACAGGGGACTAGCAACGCAGACCCAGTACTTC	CASSDRGLATQTQYF
TRBV7-2	TRBD1	TRBJ1-2	.	TGTGCCAGCAGCGCGACAGGGGGTGGCTACACCTTC	CASSATGGGYTF
TRBV6-1	TRBD1	TRBJ2-7	.	TGTGCCAGCAACCAGGGGGCGCGGGAGCAGTACTTC	CASNQGAREQYF
TRBV27	TRBD2	TRBJ2-3	.	TGTGCCAGCAGTTTACGGCTAGCGGGGCTACATACGCAGTATTTT	CASSLRLAGLHTQYF
TRBV7-9	TRBD2	TRBJ2-1	.	TGTGCCAGCAGCTTAAGGACTAGCGGGGGGTACAATGAGCAGTTCTTC	CASSLRTSGGYNEQFF
TRBV5-4	.	TRBJ1-1	.	TGTGCCAGCAGCTTTAGGAGGGAGGCTTTCTTT	CASSFRREAFF
TRBV27	TRBD1	TRBJ1-2	.	TGTGCCAGCAGTTCCAAACCGACAGGGGTTGTCTTTGGCTACACCTTC	CASSSKPTGVVFGYTF
TRBV19	TRBD1	TRBJ1-2	.	TGTGCCAGTATCCGGACAGGGGGTAACTATGGCTACACCTTC	CASIRTGGNYGYTF
TRBV4-2	TRBD2	TRBJ2-3	.	TGTGCCAGCAGCCAAGATCTGGGTCGAGGACTAGCCGATTTCACAGATACGCAGTATTTT	CASSQDLGRGLADFTDTQYF
TRBV6-5	TRBD1	TRBJ1-1	.	TGTGCCAGCAGTTCTACACAGGGGGACACTGAAGCTTTCTTT	CASSSTQGDTEAFF
TRBV18	TRBD1	TRBJ1-1	few	TGTGCCAGCTCCGACAGGGGAAGCACTGAAGCTTTCTTT	CASSDRGSTEAFF
TRBV5-4	.	TRBJ2-3	.	TGTGCCAGCAGCGGCCTTGGCACAGATACGCAGTATTTT	CASSGLGTDTQYF
TRBV28	.	TRBJ1-6	.	TGTGCCAGCAGTTTTCGGGGCAGCTATAATTCACCCCTCCACTTT	CASSFRGSYNSPLHF
TRBV6-1	.	TRBJ1-1	.	TGTGCCAGCATTTTCTCGAGGGGGGGCACTGAAGCTTTCTTT	CASIFSRGGTEAFF
TRBV10-3	TRBD1	TRBJ1-5	once	TGTGCCATCAGTGACAAGGGACAGGGCCAGCCCCAGCATTTT	CAISDKGQGQPQHF
TRBV20-1	.	TRBJ1-1	few	TGCAGTGCTAGAGTCTACACTGAAGCTTTCTTT	CSARVYTEAFF
TRBV10-3	TRBD2	TRBJ2-3	.	TGTGCCATCAGTGAACTAGCGGGGGGGAGCACAGATACGCAGTATTTT	CAISELAGGSTDTQYF
TRBV7-9	.	TRBJ1-6	.	TGTGCCAGCAGCTGGGAAGGGGGATCACCCCTCCACTTT	CASSWEGGSPLHF
TRBV21-1	.	TRBJ1-1	.	TGTGCCAGCAGTTTAAGACTAGCTACACTTCGCACTGAAGCTTTCTTT	CASSLRLATLRTEAFF
TRBV10-3	.	TRBJ1-1	.	TGTGCCATCAGTGATACAGAGAACACTGAAGCTTTCTTT	CAISDTENTEAFF
TRBV7-2	TRBD1	TRBJ2-5	.	TGTGCCAGCAGCAACAAACAGGGGTCGGGGGAGACCCAGTACTTC	CASSNKQGSGETQYF
TRBV4-2	.	TRBJ2-7	.	TGTGCCAGCAGCCAAGATCAGGATACGTCCTACGAGCAGTACTTC	CASSQDQDTSYEQYF
TRBV19	.	TRBJ2-7	once	TGTGCCAGTAGTATCCGGGACCGCAGATACGAGCAGTACTTC	CASSIRDRRYEQYF
TRBV30	.	TRBJ1-3	.	TGTGCCTGGAGTGAGACGTTCTCTGGAAACACCATATATTTT	CAWSETFSGNTIYF
TRBV9	.	TRBJ1-6	.	TGTGCCAGCAGCGTAGGGCTCGGGTCACCCCTCCACTTT	CASSVGLGSPLHF
TRBV6-1	TRBD1	TRBJ2-1	.	TGTGCCAGCAGTGAATCCGGGACAGGGATCTATGAGCAGTTCTTC	CASSESGTGIYEQFF
TRBV2	TRBD1	TRBJ2-2	.	TGTGCCAGCAGGTTACAGGGGTCCGGGGAGCTGTTTTTT	CASRLQGSGELFF
TRBV30	TRBD2	TRBJ2-3	.	TGTGCCTGGAGTCCCGGACTAGCGAGCACAGATACGCAGTATTTT	CAWSPGLASTDTQYF
TRBV28	.	TRBJ1-1	once	TGTGCCAGCATGGTGAGCTTGAACACTGAAGCTTTCTTT	CASMVSLNTEAFF
TRBV9	.	TRBJ1-6	few	TGTGCCAGCAGCTTGGAGAGCGGGAATTCACCCCTCCACTTT	CASSLESGNSPLHF
TRBV4-3	.	TRBJ2-3	.	TGCGCCAGCAGCCAAGATAGGGGGGAGGGGGTTTCCACAGATACGCAGTATTTT	CASSQDRGEGVSTDTQYF
TRBV5-8	.	TRBJ2-3	.	TGTGCCAGCAGCTCGGGGGAGAACACGGATACGCAGTATTTT	CASSSGENTDTQYF
TRBV19	.	TRBJ1-6	.	TGTGCCAGTAGTATAACGGGGGCGAATTCACCCCTCCACTTT	CASSITGANSPLHF